This TCR beta chain was identified in a study of T cell responses to AZD1222 COVID-19 vaccine. General study findings and limits: Vaccine-associated CD4 TCRs spanned spike, dominant at 160-218 and 743-854.

The CDR3 has 13 amino acids. The V end was cut by 6 bases, the J end by 8 bases, with 16 bases between. CDR1 MNHEY and CDR2 SVGAGI come from the germline V gene. The repertoire was sequenced with immunoSEQ multiplex PCR; TCRdb's copy has only in-frame clones and lacks some. The sample has 200,000 or so clones; 85% to 95% are singletons. Concerning this clone itself: Its antigen is as yet unknown.

This chain connects TRBV6-5 to TRBJ1-2; D is unclear. The sequencing used peripheral blood, collected on day 0 of AZD1222 vaccination. This receptor was identified in an adult in good health. This CDR3 reads CASSRDKLRGYTF. The DNA for the CDR3 is TGTGCCAGCAGCCGAGACAAACTGAGGGGCTACACCTTC.